One and the same sample provided the 20 T cell receptor beta chains below, sequenced in a study of cytomegalovirus exposure and HLA in healthy donors. Sequenced by immunoSEQ multiplex PCR; TCRdb stores in-frame clones only, minus some. The data contain about 220,000 clones, over 80% of them seen just once; the ten biggest clones take up over 12%. What was sequenced was PBMCs. These receptors all come from a woman aged 25 to 39 in good health and CMV-seropositive.

The gene calls are TRBV7-2 and TRBJ2-6; 8 bases are a match to TRBD1. Germline CDR1 reads SGHTA; CDR2 reads FQGNSA. The V segment lost 3 bases and the J segment 16 bases; nucleotides outside the gene matches: 11. The CDR3 is 14 amino acids. CDR3 in amino acids: CASSFRDRLYALTF. The CDR3 nucleotides read TGTGCCAGCAGCTTCCGGGACAGGTTGTACGCTCTGACTTTC.

The chain joins TRBV14 to TRBJ1-4; maybe TRBD1 (5 bases). V was cut by 5 bases and J by 2 bases, with 12 bases left in between. CDR3 length: 15 amino acids. Germline values: CDR1 SGHDN, CDR2 FVKESK. Here the CDR3 reads CASSALQATNEKLFF. In DNA form, the CDR3 reads TGTGCCAGCAGCGCGCTACAGGCGACTAATGAAAAACTGTTTTTT.

The chain employs TRBV11-3 and TRBJ2-1, with TRBD1 matching over 8 bases. Germline CDR1 and CDR2: SGHNT and YENEEA. The trim removed 4 bases at V and 7 bases at J, leaving 6 bases unmatched. The CDR3 is 14 amino acids. The CDR3 bases are TGTGCCAGCAGCTCTGGACAGGGCCGGAATGAGCAGTTCTTC. As protein: CASSSGQGRNEQFF.

V and J are TRBV9 and TRBJ2-3; D not certain. There are 13 residues in the CDR3. Germline V lookup: CDR1 SGDLS, CDR2 YYNGEE. V was pared by 0 bases and J by 8 bases, with 10 bases between. As DNA, the CDR3 is TGTGCCAGCAGCGTAGTGGAAACGGGTACGCAGTATTTT. It encodes CASSVVETGTQYF.

The J gene is TRBJ2-7, the V gene TRBV5-4; 7 bases are a match to TRBD1. Germline V CDR1 and CDR2: SGHNT, YYREEE (reference sequence). The V segment lost 4 bases and the J segment 6 bases; nucleotides outside the gene matches: 4. The CDR3 loop spans 12 amino acids. The CDR3 sequence: CASSRQGREQYF. The CDR3 DNA sequence: TGTGCCAGCAGCCGACAGGGTCGCGAGCAGTACTTC.

This clone was recorded once. This chain connects TRBV2 to TRBJ1-3; 7 bases map to TRBD1. CDR1 SNHLY and CDR2 FYNNEI come from the germline V gene. The V and J ends lost 2 bases and 3 bases, in that order; junction bases with no gene match: 7. This CDR3 is built from 16 residues. CDR3 sequence: CASSELGRGIGNTIYF. Here the CDR3 DNA reads TGTGCCAGCAGTGAATTGGGCAGGGGGATTGGAAACACCATATATTTT.

The chain has TRBV25-1 and TRBJ2-5, with TRBD2 matching over 7 bases. The CDR3 is 17 residues long. CDR1 and CDR2 from the germline V gene are MGHDK and SYGVNS. Losses at the gene ends were 0 bases for V and 3 bases for J; bases not matched to a gene: 10. DNA for the CDR3: TGTGCCAGCAGTGAATATGAACTTACTAGCGTAAAAGAGACCCAGTACTTC. Amino acid sequence: CASSEYELTSVKETQYF.

CDR3 residues: CASSETNEKLFF. Here the CDR3 DNA reads TGCGCCAGCAGTGAAACTAATGAAAAACTGTTTTTT. This chain uses TRBV10-1 with TRBJ1-4, with D unresolved. The germline gives CDR1 WNHNN, CDR2 SYGVQD (reference sequence). Trimming took 3 bases from V and 1 from J, leaving 0 bases between them. This CDR3 spans 12 amino acids.

The chain combines TRBV29-1 with TRBJ2-1; TRBD1 matches at 8 bases. The V gene's germline CDR1 is SQVTM and CDR2 ANQGSEA. This CDR3 is built from 13 residues. V was pared by 6 bases and J by 8 bases, with 9 bases of the junction left unmatched. CDR3 region: CSVGSGQGYEQFF. For the CDR3, the DNA is TGCAGCGTCGGCTCCGGACAGGGCTATGAGCAGTTCTTC.

This rearrangement joins TRBV5-6 to TRBJ2-3; D unresolved. V was pared by 3 bases and J by 6 bases, with 5 bases between. The CDR3 length is 11 residues. Germline assignment: CDR1 SGHDT and CDR2 YYEEEE. The CDR3 here is CASSSVDTQYF. The DNA of the CDR3 is TGTGCCAGCAGCTCGGTGGATACGCAGTATTTT.

In this sample, this clone turned up once. The gene calls are TRBV6-6 and TRBJ1-1; D is unresolved. From germline, CDR1 is MNHNY and CDR2 SVGAGI (reference sequence). V was clipped by 1 base and J by 8 bases, with 11 bases between them. This CDR3 is built from 13 residues. CDR3 region: CASSYFTPPEAFF. The CDR3 nucleotides are TGTGCCAGCAGTTACTTCACGCCCCCGGAAGCTTTCTTT.

This clone was picked up many times. The chain links TRBV29-1 to TRBJ2-2; D is possibly TRBD1 or TRBD2 (5 bases each). In germline, CDR1 is SQVTM, CDR2 ANQGSEA. This CDR3 comprises 15 residues. Deletions cut 4 bases from V and 1 base from J, with 13 bases between. CDR3 region: CSVVPGTGNTGELFF. CDR3 nucleotides: TGCAGCGTTGTTCCCGGGACGGGGAACACCGGGGAGCTGTTTTTT.

The rearrangement joins TRBV6-1 to TRBJ1-2; D unresolved. Germline CDR1 and CDR2: MNHNS and SASEGT. Deletions cut 2 bases from V and 8 bases from J, with 12 bases between. CDR3 length: 13 residues. The CDR3 nucleotides read TGTGCCAGCAGTGAACACCTACATCGCGGCTACACCTTC. Protein: CASSEHLHRGYTF.

This sequence joins TRBV11-2 and TRBJ2-7, with D unresolved. CDR3 size: 16 residues. Per germline, CDR1 SGHAT and CDR2 FQNNGV. The V and J ends lost 0 bases and 5 bases respectively, with 17 bases between them. CDR3 amino acids: CASSLDVRPNWDEQYF. The CDR3 DNA sequence: TGTGCCAGCAGCTTAGATGTCCGCCCGAATTGGGACGAGCAGTACTTC.

The chain links TRBV6-5 to TRBJ2-7; D is possibly TRBD2 (5 bases). This CDR3 has 13 amino acids. The germline CDR1 and CDR2 sequences are MNHEY and SVGAGI. Between the trimmed V and J ends, which lost 5 bases and 3 bases, there was a span of 11 bases. CDR3 sequence (DNA): TGTGCCAGCAGTCGGACTTCTTTCTACGAGCAGTACTTC. Protein product: CASSRTSFYEQYF.

This clone was observed a handful of times. This chain joins TRBV27 and TRBJ2-7; TRBD1 matches at 7 bases. The CDR3 totals 14 residues. V lost 5 bases and J lost 0; bases outside the gene matches: 4. Per the germline V gene, CDR1 is MNHEY and CDR2 is SMNVEV (reference sequence). The CDR3 DNA reads TGTGCCAGCAGTAAGACAGGGAGCTCCTACGAGCAGTACTTC. Residues: CASSKTGSSYEQYF.

This clone was seen only a few times. The rearrangement links TRBV7-6 to TRBJ1-2; no clear D. The germline V gene encodes CDR1 SGHVS and CDR2 FNYEAQ. V gave up 1 base and J gave up 8 bases, with 11 bases separating them. The length of the CDR3 is 13 residues. CDR3 sequence: CASSLDAWGGYTF. The DNA for the CDR3 is TGTGCCAGCAGCTTAGATGCTTGGGGAGGCTACACCTTC.

This rearrangement joins TRBV7-2 to TRBJ2-3, with TRBD2 matching over 15 bases. The V segment lost 3 bases and the J segment 3 bases; nucleotides outside the gene matches: 4. Germline V CDR1 and CDR2: SGHTA, FQGNSA. The length of the CDR3 is 17 residues. DNA of the CDR3: TGTGCCAGCAGCTTGTACGGACTAGCGGGGGGGACAGATACGCAGTATTTT. Its translation is CASSLYGLAGGTDTQYF.

The J gene is TRBJ2-5, the V gene TRBV30; possibly TRBD1 for D (5 bases). Trimming took off 7 bases at V and 5 bases at J, with 14 bases between the two ends. The CDR3 is 12 amino acids. From germline, CDR1 is GTSNPN and CDR2 SVGIG (reference sequence). CDR3 coding DNA: TGTGCCTCGCAGGGATTAGAGGAGACCCAGTACTTC. Translating gives CASQGLEETQYF.

The rearrangement links TRBV28 to TRBJ2-7; D gene uncertain. The germline V gene encodes CDR1 MDHEN and CDR2 SYDVKM. The CDR3 loop spans 13 amino acids. V was pared by 4 bases and J by 4 bases, with 11 bases between. This chain's CDR3 is CASSSTLVYEQYF. The CDR3 nucleotides are TGTGCCAGCAGTTCGACCTTGGTGTACGAGCAGTACTTC. Variable domain in full (rest from reference TRBV28 and TRBJ2-7): DVKVTQSSRYLVKRTGEKVFLECVQDMDHENMFWYRQDPGLGLRLIYFSYDVKMKEKGDIPEGYSVSREKKERFSLILESASTNQTSMYLCASSSTLVYEQYFGPGTRLTVT.